This section outlines one TCR beta chain sequence together with its context. Its target antigen remains unknown. Base qualities were left out, and no much larger clone turns up one base away. This entry is derived from a study of T-cell reconstitution after alpha-beta-depleted transplantation in children (dated by TCRdb to about 2016). Some background on the complete study: Using TCR repertoire profiling, the study followed T-cell immune reconstitution in a quantitative way in children after TCRalphabeta/CD19-depleted allogeneic hematopoietic cell transplantation.

The library was built by means of PCR. Sequencing relied on an Illumina HiSeq 2500. TCR libraries were prepared with molecular barcoding, using unique molecular identifiers to normalize TCRbeta repertoire quantification. The public reads were run again by TCRdb, first through fastp at Q25 and then through MiXCR, and only productive beta chains were kept. Each record represents a unique CDR3 protein, reported with the most common genes and DNA among its rows. The sample has about half a million distinct CDR3 sequences on record, about 12% of them singletons. The ten top clones hold around 6.1% of the sample. From the germline V gene (reference sequence), CDR1 is MNHEY and CDR2 is SMNVEV. V is pared back by 8 bases and J by 7 bases, with 23 bases lying between the germline termini. The CDR3 spans 15 residues, from the cysteine through the phenylalanine. The retained sequence is limited to the CDR3, 45 bases, with the frame set at the first base.

This receptor was identified in a human donor who donated a stem cell graft to a child with combined immunodeficiency. The rearrangement combines TRBV27 with TRBJ2-5; the D gene is possibly TRBD2, with 5 bases matching. The sample consisted of PBMCs from the stem cell graft donor, taken from the stem cell graft. The CDR3 region: CASRGEGSGDGTQYF. Here is the DNA: TGTGCCAGCCGTGGGGAAGGGTCCGGGGATGGGACCCAGTACTTC.